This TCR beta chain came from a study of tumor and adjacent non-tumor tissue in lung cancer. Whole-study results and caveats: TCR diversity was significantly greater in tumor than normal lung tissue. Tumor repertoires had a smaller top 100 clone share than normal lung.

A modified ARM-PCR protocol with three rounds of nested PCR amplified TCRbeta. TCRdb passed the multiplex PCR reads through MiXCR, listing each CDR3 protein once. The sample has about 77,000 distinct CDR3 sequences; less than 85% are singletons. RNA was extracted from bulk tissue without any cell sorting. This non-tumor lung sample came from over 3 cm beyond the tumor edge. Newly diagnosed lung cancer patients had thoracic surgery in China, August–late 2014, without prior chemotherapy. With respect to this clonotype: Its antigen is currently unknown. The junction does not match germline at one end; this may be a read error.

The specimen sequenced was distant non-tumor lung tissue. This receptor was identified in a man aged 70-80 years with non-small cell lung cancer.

The CDR3 region is CASSYSIGGTRASNQHQHF. DNA of the CDR3: TGTGCCAGCAGTTACTCGATAGGGGGTACAAGAGCGAGCAATCAGCACCAGCATTTT. The rearrangement joins TRBV6-2 or TRBV6-3 to TRBJ1-5; maybe TRBD1 (6 bases). Germline-derived CDR1 and CDR2 are MNHEY and SVGEGT. This CDR3 contains 19 residues.